These 23 T cell receptor beta chains came from one sample sequenced in a study of blood T cell repertoires in COVID-19. The assay was immunoSEQ multiplex PCR, and TCRdb's table has in-frame clones only and misses some. In the table there are approximately 280,000 clones, roughly 90% of which are singletons. Sequencing was performed on peripheral blood. These receptors originate from a man aged 35 to 55 with acute or convalescent COVID-19.

V usage is TRBV9 and J usage is TRBJ1-1; 10 bases fit TRBD1. The CDR3 extends over 14 amino acids. Trimming took 0 bases from V and 4 from J; bases not matched to a gene: 0. Germline-derived CDR1 and CDR2 are SGDLS and YYNGEE. CDR3 nucleotide sequence: TGTGCCAGCAGCGTAGGGGACAGGGGCACTGAAGCTTTCTTT. Its protein product is CASSVGDRGTEAFF. The full variable domain, completed using reference TRBV9 and TRBJ1-1, is DSGVTQTPKHLITATGQRVTLRCSPRSGDLSVYWYQQSLDQGLQFLIQYYNGEERAKGNILERFSAQQFPDLHSELNLSSLELGDSALYFCASSVGDRGTEAFFGQGTRLTVV.

The table lists this clone with a count of one. The chain carries TRBV28 and TRBJ2-1, with D possibly being TRBD1 (5 bases). The CDR3 runs to 14 residues. The germline V gene encodes CDR1 MDHEN and CDR2 SYDVKM. V was shortened by 5 bases and J by 1 base, with 9 bases between the two germline ends. The CDR3 here is CASSPPGSYNEQFF. DNA of the CDR3: TGTGCCAGCAGTCCCCCAGGGTCCTACAATGAGCAGTTCTTC.

V usage is TRBV7-2 and J usage is TRBJ2-7; D is undetermined. V shed 2 bases and J shed 1 base, with 15 bases lying between them. The germline gives CDR1 SGHTA, CDR2 FQGNSA. The CDR3 is 16 amino acids. The CDR3 DNA sequence: TGTGCCAGCAGCTTAATCATGGGCAGTATGTCCTACGAGCAGTACTTC. This encodes CASSLIMGSMSYEQYF.

The chain recombines TRBV7-2 with TRBJ2-7, with TRBD1 matching over 10 bases. CDR1 is SGHTA, CDR2 FQGNSA, per germline. This CDR3 has 15 residues. Trimming cost V 1 base and J 2 bases; bases outside gene matches: 2. The CDR3 spells CASSLVGTGAYEQYF. The CDR3 DNA follows: TGTGCCAGCAGCTTAGTGGGGACAGGGGCCTACGAGCAGTACTTC.

This clone was observed a single time. The J gene is TRBJ2-7, the V gene TRBV29-1, with D uncertain. This CDR3 spans 12 amino acids. Germline CDR1 is SQVTM and CDR2 is ANQGSEA. V lost 3 bases and J lost 2, with 8 bases in between. CDR3 nucleotide sequence: TGCAGCGTTGAGGCGGATACCTACGAGCAGTACTTC. This sequence encodes CSVEADTYEQYF.

This chain joins TRBV12-5 and TRBJ1-1, with 10 bases that match TRBD1. CDR1 is LGHNT, CDR2 FRNRAP, per germline. The length of the CDR3 is 15 residues. Unmatched junction bases numbered 9, after V lost 7 bases and J lost 4 bases. The CDR3 here is CASERQGAGGTEAFF. CDR3 DNA: TGTGCTAGTGAGCGACAGGGGGCGGGTGGCACTGAAGCTTTCTTT.

The CDR3 sequence is CASSFRDRGYAFF. The CDR3 DNA follows: TGTGCCAGCAGTTTCCGAGACAGAGGATACGCTTTCTTT. The rearrangement joins TRBV12-3 or TRBV12-4 to TRBJ1-1, with D perhaps matching TRBD1 (5 bases). This CDR3 has 13 residues. V shed 3 bases and J shed 11 bases, with 16 bases lying between them.

The rearrangement links TRBV5-1 to TRBJ1-1, with TRBD1 matching over 7 bases. Germline-derived CDR1 and CDR2 are SGHRS and YFSETQ. The CDR3 runs to 15 residues. Unmatched junction bases numbered 10, after V lost 4 bases and J lost 4 bases. The CDR3 reads CASSKTQGKGTEAFF. The CDR3 DNA follows: TGCGCCAGCAGCAAAACACAGGGGAAGGGCACTGAAGCTTTCTTT.

The chain couples TRBV5-4 to TRBJ2-3; the match to TRBD2 covers 9 bases. The CDR3 runs 15 residues. V lost 2 bases to trimming and J lost 0 bases; unmatched junction nucleotides: 1. Looked up from germline, CDR1 is SGHNT and CDR2 is YYREEE (reference sequence). The CDR3 sequence: CASSFTSGSTDTQYF. The CDR3 bases are TGTGCCAGCAGCTTCACTAGCGGGAGCACAGATACGCAGTATTTT. Full variable domain (missing parts from reference TRBV5-4 and TRBJ2-3): ETGVTQSPTHLIKTRGQQVTLRCSSQSGHNTVSWYQQALGQGPQFIFQYYREEENGRGNFPPRFSGLQFPNYSSELNVNALELDDSALYLCASSFTSGSTDTQYFGPGTRLTVL.

V is TRBV7-9 and J is TRBJ2-7; a possible D gene is TRBD1 (6 bases). The V end lost 1 base, the J end lost 4 bases, and 17 bases lay between the germline ends. Germline V gene data show CDR1 as SEHNR and CDR2 as FQNEAQ (reference sequence). The CDR3 has 16 amino acids. The DNA for the CDR3 is TGTGCCAGCAGCTTAGTAGAGGGGCAGGGGCAGTACGAGCAGTACTTC. Its protein is CASSLVEGQGQYEQYF.

This chain connects TRBV24-1 to TRBJ1-2; D unclear. Germline CDR1 is KGHDR and CDR2 is SFDVKD. This CDR3 comprises 13 residues. Trimming cost V 0 bases and J 8 bases, with 9 bases left between them. The CDR3 loop is CATSDLRSKGYTF. For the CDR3, the DNA is TGTGCCACCAGTGATTTGCGCAGTAAAGGCTACACCTTC.

The rearrangement joins TRBV4-2 to TRBJ2-2; tentatively, D is TRBD1 (5 bases). V gave up 0 bases and J gave up 0 bases, with 11 bases separating them. In germline, CDR1 is LGHNA, CDR2 YNFKEQ. CDR3 length: 17 amino acids. The CDR3, as DNA: TGTGCCAGCAGCCAAGATCTGGGGCGATCGAACACCGGGGAGCTGTTTTTT. Its translation: CASSQDLGRSNTGELFF.

The chain recombines TRBV5-4 with TRBJ2-3, with 8 bases lining up with TRBD2. CDR1 SGHNT and CDR2 YYREEE come from the germline V gene (reference sequence). Unmatched junction bases numbered 11, after V lost 3 bases and J lost 5 bases. There are 16 residues in the CDR3. The CDR3 sequence is CASSSRAGAWGDTQYF. The CDR3 DNA follows: TGTGCCAGCAGCTCTAGAGCGGGGGCTTGGGGAGATACGCAGTATTTT. The variable domain in full, with the rest retrieved from reference TRBV5-4 and TRBJ2-3, is ETGVTQSPTHLIKTRGQQVTLRCSSQSGHNTVSWYQQALGQGPQFIFQYYREEENGRGNFPPRFSGLQFPNYSSELNVNALELDDSALYLCASSSRAGAWGDTQYFGPGTRLTVL.

The chain joins TRBV5-8 to TRBJ2-1, with D possibly TRBD1 on 5 matching bases. The CDR3 is 13 residues long. Per the germline V gene, CDR1 is SGHTS and CDR2 is YDEGEE. Trimming shortened V by 1 base and J by 5 bases, and 7 bases separated the two germline ends. In nucleotides, the CDR3 is TGTGCCAGCAGCTTGCTAGGGGACAATGAGCAGTTCTTC. Its protein is CASSLLGDNEQFF.

V usage is TRBV2 and J usage is TRBJ2-3, with D perhaps matching TRBD2 (5 bases). Trimming pared 3 bases from V and 6 bases from J, leaving 13 bases between. Germline V gene lookup returns CDR1 SNHLY and CDR2 FYNNEI. This CDR3 has 14 amino acids. The CDR3 nucleotides are TGTGCCAGCAGTGACAAGTCGGGGATGGATACGCAGTATTTT. Residues: CASSDKSGMDTQYF.

The rearrangement joins TRBV25-1 to TRBJ1-2; 8 nucleotides line up with TRBD1. V shed 6 bases and J 5 bases; nucleotides not matched to a gene: 5. This CDR3 is built from 13 residues. CDR1 and CDR2 from the germline V gene are MGHDK and SYGVNS. The CDR3 DNA is TGTGCCAGCAGCATACAGGGGGGGTATGGCTACACCTTC. Translation gives CASSIQGGYGYTF.

The chain is built from TRBV12-3 or TRBV12-4 and TRBJ2-1, with D unresolved. The CDR3 has 12 residues. V was shortened by 6 bases and J by 0 bases, with 3 bases between the two germline ends. This CDR3 is CASSRSYNEQFF. In DNA, the CDR3 is TGTGCCAGCAGCCGCTCCTACAATGAGCAGTTCTTC.

A single count supports this clone. The rearrangement links TRBV3-1 (or the pseudogene TRBV3-2) to TRBJ2-2; D gene unclear. CDR3 size: 13 residues. V was clipped by 4 bases and J by 4 bases, with 7 bases between them. Germline values: CDR1 LGHDT, CDR2 YNNKEL (reference sequence). The CDR3 region has the DNA TGTGCCAGCAGCCCAACTCGCACCGGGGAGCTGTTTTTT. Translating it yields CASSPTRTGELFF.

The CDR3: CASSPLTRRQVLNTGELFF. The DNA for the CDR3 is TGTGCCAGCTCACCACTCACCCGTAGACAGGTCTTGAACACCGGGGAGCTGTTTTTT. The J gene is TRBJ2-2, the V gene TRBV18; possible D gene TRBD1, 6 bases. The CDR3 length is 19 residues. With 1 base removed from V and 1 base from J, the gap between germline ends came to 19 bases. Germline CDR1 reads KGHSH; CDR2 reads LQKENI. The whole variable domain, remainder taken from reference TRBV18 and TRBJ2-2, is NAGVMQNPRHLVRRRGQEARLRCSPMKGHSHVYWYRQLPEEGLKFMVYLQKENIIDESGMPKERFSAEFPKEGPSILRIQQVVRGDSAAYFCASSPLTRRQVLNTGELFFGEGSRLTVL.

The chain couples TRBV30 to TRBJ1-3, with D unresolved. The V and J ends lost 3 bases and 3 bases respectively, with 6 bases between them. CDR1 is GTSNPN and CDR2 is SVGIG in the germline V gene (reference sequence). The CDR3 is 12 residues long. The CDR3 protein is CAWSLNGNTIYF. The CDR3 region has the DNA TGTGCCTGGAGCCTAAATGGAAACACCATATATTTT.

This clone was picked up a small number of times. This rearrangement joins TRBV5-4 to TRBJ1-2, with TRBD1 identical over 9 bases. The junction had 6 bases not matched to a gene; V was cut back by 1 base and J by 8 bases. Germline CDR1 reads SGHNT; CDR2 reads YYREEE (reference sequence). The CDR3 is made up of 14 amino acids. CDR3 coding DNA: TGTGCCAGCAGCTTGCTACAGGGGGCGGACGGCTACACCTTC. Translated, it gives CASSLLQGADGYTF.

This chain uses TRBV6-1 with TRBJ1-4, with 8 bases that match TRBD1. Germline trimming cut 3 bases from V and 8 bases from J; bases unmatched to any gene: 5. The CDR3 extends over 14 amino acids. Germline loops: CDR1 MNHNS, CDR2 SASEGT. As DNA, the CDR3 is TGTGCCAGCAGTGACGACAGGGGAAGAGAAAAACTGTTTTTT. Encoded protein: CASSDDRGREKLFF.

V and J are TRBV7-9 and TRBJ2-7; TRBD1 might be the D (5 bases). Trimming cost V 6 bases and J 0 bases, with 15 bases left between them. The length of the CDR3 is 15 residues. Germline V CDR1 and CDR2: SEHNR, FQNEAQ (reference sequence). Here the CDR3 reads CASRRPTGFSYEQYF. CDR3 sequence (DNA): TGTGCCAGCAGGCGCCCTACAGGATTCTCCTACGAGCAGTACTTC.